The 15 T cell receptor beta chains below all came from one sample that was sequenced in a study of response to subunit inactivated influenza vaccine. Using its own MiXCR run on the RT-PCR reads, TCRdb lists one record per CDR3 protein. The sample consists of roughly 650,000 distinct CDR3 sequences, 11% to 15% of them appearing once. This specimen consisted of PBMCs from blood, obtained roughly 2 weeks before vaccination. These receptors were taken from a man aged 50-60 years who received an inactivated influenza vaccine.

In its sample, this clonotype was seen a few times. This rearrangement joins TRBV2 to TRBJ2-1, with D unresolved. Germline V CDR1 and CDR2: SNHLY, FYNNEI. The germline V and J ends were trimmed by 8 bases and 8 bases, with 13 bases remaining between them. There are 12 residues in the CDR3. The CDR3, as DNA: TGTGCCAGCGTTGCTTATAACTATGAGCAGTTCTTC. This codes for CASVAYNYEQFF.

This clonotype appeared a few times. This chain uses TRBV20-1 with TRBJ2-7; D possibly corresponds to TRBD2 (6 bases). CDR1 is DFQATT and CDR2 is SNEGSKA in the germline V gene (reference sequence). CDR3 size: 12 residues. The CDR3 nucleotides read TGCACCCCCCTTAGCGGCTCCTACGAGCAGTACTTC. This gives the protein CTPLSGSYEQYF.

Only a few counts were recorded for this clonotype. V usage is TRBV7-2 and J usage is TRBJ2-1; 12 nucleotides line up with TRBD2. V shed 5 bases and J 9 bases; nucleotides not matched to a gene: 5. The CDR3 totals 14 residues. The V gene's germline CDR1 is SGHTA and CDR2 FQGNSA. The CDR3: CASSETSGRSEQFF. The DNA of the CDR3 is TGTGCCAGCAGCGAGACTAGCGGGAGAAGTGAGCAGTTCTTC.

This clonotype was detected only a few times. V and J are TRBV18 and TRBJ2-3; 7 nucleotides agree with TRBD2. V dropped 4 bases and J dropped 0; count of bases not matched to a gene: 7. Looked up from germline, CDR1 is KGHSH and CDR2 is LQKENI. The CDR3 runs to 16 residues. The CDR3 is CASSRRDYPSTDTQYF. The CDR3 bases are TGTGCCAGCTCACGGCGGGACTATCCTAGCACAGATACGCAGTATTTT.

V usage is TRBV28 and J usage is TRBJ2-2; 8 bases are a match to TRBD1. Germline V gene lookup returns CDR1 MDHEN and CDR2 SYDVKM. The V and J ends lost 2 bases and 2 bases, in that order; junction bases with no gene match: 4. The CDR3 runs to 16 residues. This CDR3 is CASSLPGQENTGELFF. CDR3 bases: TGTGCCAGCAGTTTACCGGGACAGGAAAACACCGGGGAGCTGTTTTTT. Complete variable domain (other parts from reference TRBV28 and TRBJ2-2): DVKVTQSSRYLVKRTGEKVFLECVQDMDHENMFWYRQDPGLGLRLIYFSYDVKMKEKGDIPEGYSVSREKKERFSLILESASTNQTSMYLCASSLPGQENTGELFFGEGSRLTVL.

V usage is TRBV20-1 and J usage is TRBJ2-3; D may be TRBD1 or TRBD2 (5 bases each). Germline loops: CDR1 DFQATT, CDR2 SNEGSKA (reference sequence). Trimming removed 0 bases from V and 4 bases from J, with 8 bases in between. CDR3 length: 13 residues. This chain's CDR3 is CSARDRGADTQYF. CDR3 nucleotide sequence: TGCAGTGCTAGAGATCGGGGCGCAGATACGCAGTATTTT.

This clonotype was recorded at least ten times. The chain carries TRBV27 and TRBJ2-5; D not certain. The length of the CDR3 is 13 residues. Germline V gene data show CDR1 as MNHEY and CDR2 as SMNVEV (reference sequence). V lost 7 bases to trimming and J lost 3 bases, with 12 bases between them. CDR3 nucleotides: TGTGCCAGCAAGAGTGGGCTTGAAGAGACCCAGTACTTC. Residues: CASKSGLEETQYF.

This clonotype was seen a single time. CDR3 region: CASSSSKVIDEQFF. DNA for the CDR3: TGTGCCAGCAGTTCGAGTAAAGTGATAGATGAGCAGTTCTTC. The chain links TRBV28 to TRBJ2-1; D is unresolved. The V end was cut by 4 bases, the J end by 8 bases, with 15 bases between. The CDR3 covers 14 residues. Germline-derived CDR1 and CDR2 are MDHEN and SYDVKM.

The chain employs TRBV29-1 and TRBJ2-7; TRBD1 agrees at 7 bases. The CDR3 runs to 15 residues. With 2 bases clipped from V and 3 bases from J, the junction kept 10 bases outside the gene matches. The germline CDR1 and CDR2 sequences are SQVTM and ANQGSEA. In nucleotides, the CDR3 is TGCAGCGTTGAAACCGGGACAGAGACTTACTACGAGCAGTACTTC. Protein product: CSVETGTETYYEQYF.

This clonotype was counted at least ten times. V usage is TRBV7-6 and J usage is TRBJ2-7; maybe TRBD2 (6 bases). The CDR3 extends over 16 amino acids. The V and J ends lost 1 base and 0 bases respectively, with 13 bases between them. The germline V gene encodes CDR1 SGHVS and CDR2 FNYEAQ. The CDR3 reads CASSLVLGLTSYEQYF. Here the CDR3 DNA reads TGTGCCAGCAGCTTAGTTTTGGGACTCACCTCCTACGAGCAGTACTTC. The full variable domain, in which reference TRBV7-6 and TRBJ2-7 provide the parts outside the CDR3, is GAGVSQSPRYKVTKRGQDVALRCDPISGHVSLYWYRQALGQGPEFLTYFNYEAQQDKSGLPNDRFSAERPEGSISTLTIQRTEQRDSAMYRCASSLVLGLTSYEQYFGPGTRLTVT.

This clonotype was observed at least ten times. This sequence joins TRBV28 and TRBJ2-1; TRBD2 matches 13 bases. The CDR3 consists of 14 residues. Germline V gene lookup returns CDR1 MDHEN and CDR2 SYDVKM. V shed 8 bases, J shed 9 bases, and the junction held 7 bases outside the gene matches. The CDR3 sequence: CASFGLAGDTEQFF. Here the CDR3 DNA reads TGTGCCAGCTTTGGACTAGCGGGGGATACTGAGCAGTTCTTC.

CDR3: CASSYSSGPTSSYNSPLHF. In nucleotides, the CDR3 is TGTGCCAGCAGTTACTCCTCCGGACCGACGAGCTCCTATAATTCACCCCTCCACTTT. V gene TRBV6-5 combines with J gene TRBJ1-6; unclear D gene. The CDR3 contains 19 residues. Germline V gives CDR1 MNHEY, CDR2 SVGAGI. Trimming took 0 bases from V and 0 from J, leaving 15 bases between them.

This clonotype was detected a few times. The V call is TRBV6-2 or TRBV6-3, the J call TRBJ2-1, with D hard to call. The CDR3 is 12 residues long. Trimming removed 2 bases at V and 14 bases at J, with 13 bases between. Germline assignment: CDR1 MNHEY and CDR2 SVGEGT. The CDR3 region has the DNA TGTGCCAGCAGTTACGGGTTTACAGAGGAGTTCTTC. Amino acids: CASSYGFTEEFF.

CDR3 bases: TGTGCCAGCAGCCAACCCGGGACTAGCGGCACAGATACGCAGTATTTT. Translation: CASSQPGTSGTDTQYF. The chain recombines TRBV4-2 with TRBJ2-3; 10 positions agree with TRBD2. The CDR3 is 16 residues long. The germline CDR1 and CDR2 sequences are LGHNA and YNFKEQ. Trimming at V came to 2 bases and at J to 1 base, leaving 3 bases not matched to a gene.

V gene TRBV20-1 combines with J gene TRBJ2-1; a weak D match, TRBD2 (5 bases). This CDR3 region has 14 residues. V was shortened by 5 bases and J by 8 bases, with 19 bases between the two germline ends. CDR1 and CDR2 (germline): DFQATT, SNEGSKA (reference sequence). The CDR3 DNA reads TGCAGTGCTTACGGACGGATTACTAGTGATGAGCAGTTCTTC. This encodes CSAYGRITSDEQFF.